The rows below give T cell receptor beta chains drawn from one sample of a study of cytomegalovirus exposure and HLA in healthy donors. The table came from immunoSEQ multiplex PCR; TCRdb's copy has only in-frame clones and leaves some out. The table includes about 110,000 clones, roughly 84% detected once. The sequencing input was PBMCs. The receptors derive from a woman aged 18 to 35 in good health and CMV-seronegative. CDR3s include the opening cysteine and the closing phenylalanine or tryptophan. The D gene is left open where the match is weak. Part of the rows lack a size; the others show once, few, many or a class for expanded clones.

clone size	V gene	J gene	D gene	CDR3 DNA	CDR3 protein
NA	TRBV5-1	TRBJ2-5	TRBD2	TGCGCCAGCAGCTTGCTAGCGGTGAGCGAAGAGACCCAGTACTTC	CASSLLAVSEETQYF
NA	TRBV10-1	TRBJ1-4	TRBD1	TGCGCCAGCAGTGACAGGGGGAATGAAAAACTGTTTTTT	CASSDRGNEKLFF
NA	TRBV6-1	TRBJ2-7	TRBD1	TGTGCCATCTCGAGGGGACAGTTCTACGAGCAGTACTTC	CAISRGQFYEQYF
NA	TRBV27	TRBJ1-2	TRBD1	TGTGCCATCCTAAATCAGGGGGGTGGCTACACCTTC	CAILNQGGGYTF
NA	TRBV5-1	TRBJ2-1	TRBD2	TGCGCCAGCAGCTTGGGACTAGCGGGGAGTTACAATGAGCAGTTCTTC	CASSLGLAGSYNEQFF
NA	TRBV10-3	TRBJ1-2	TRBD1	TGTGCCATCAGTGAGTCTGGGACAGCTACTAACTATGGCTACACCTTC	CAISESGTATNYGYTF
NA	TRBV25-1	TRBJ2-7	NA	TGTGCCAGCAGTAATCCCCTTGGGGAGGAGCAGTACTTC	CASSNPLGEEQYF
NA	TRBV25-1	TRBJ1-1	NA	TGTGCCAGCAGTGAAATTGGTAAGACAGTCGGAGCTTTCTTT	CASSEIGKTVGAFF
NA	TRBV2	TRBJ2-4	NA	TGTGCCTGGACACCCTACCTAGCCAAAAACATTCAGTACTTC	CAWTPYLAKNIQYF
once	TRBV5-1	TRBJ2-5	TRBD1	TGCGCCAGCAGCTTATTTGACAGGGTCGGGGAGACCCAGTACTTC	CASSLFDRVGETQYF
NA	TRBV9	TRBJ2-7	NA	TGTGCCAGCAGCGTAGACGGGGTCTACGAGCAGTACTTC	CASSVDGVYEQYF
NA	TRBV7-9	TRBJ2-7	NA	TGTGCCAGCAGCCAGGGGGGTCCCTACGAGCAGTACTTC	CASSQGGPYEQYF
NA	TRBV9	TRBJ1-1	NA	TGTGCCAGCAGCGATCGGGACAATCCTCCTTTAAACACTGAAGCTTTCTTT	CASSDRDNPPLNTEAFF
few	TRBV5-5	TRBJ2-1	NA	TGTGCCAGCAGCTGGGACTCGACCGGGGAGCAGTTCTTC	CASSWDSTGEQFF
NA	TRBV7-8	TRBJ2-7	TRBD1	TGTGCCAGCAGCTCATTCTCCGGGACAGGGGCCTACGAGCAGTACTTC	CASSSFSGTGAYEQYF
NA	TRBV28	TRBJ2-7	TRBD2	TGTGCCAGCACCCGATTGACGGTAGGACTAGCGGGGATCTACGAGCAGTACTTC	CASTRLTVGLAGIYEQYF
NA	TRBV30	TRBJ2-7	TRBD1	TGTGCCTGGAGTGCCGACAGGGGGAGCACCTACGAGCAGTACTTC	CAWSADRGSTYEQYF
NA	TRBV5-8	TRBJ1-4	NA	TGTGCCAGCAGCTTGCCCCGGGCGGGGGATACTAATGAAAAACTGTTTTTT	CASSLPRAGDTNEKLFF
once	TRBV5-1	TRBJ2-5	TRBD1	TGCGCCAGCAGCTTGGCCCTACAGGGGGCGCGGGTCACCCAGTACTTC	CASSLALQGARVTQYF
NA	TRBV30	TRBJ1-1	NA	TGTGCCTGGAGACCCGGGACATTCATGAACACTGAAGCTTTCTTT	CAWRPGTFMNTEAFF
NA	TRBV7-8	TRBJ1-1	TRBD1	TGTGCCAGCACGAAGGACAGGGAGTTGTACACTGAAGCTTTCTTT	CASTKDRELYTEAFF
NA	TRBV6-1	TRBJ1-1	TRBD1	TGTGCCAGCAGTGACCGGGACAGGACCAACACTGAAGCTTTCTTT	CASSDRDRTNTEAFF
NA	TRBV5-1	TRBJ2-5	TRBD1	TGCGCCAGCAGCCCCAGGACAGGGGGCGCGGAGACCCAGTACTTC	CASSPRTGGAETQYF
NA	TRBV6-5	TRBJ2-1	NA	TGTGCCAGCAGTTACTCCACAGGGTTTCTTAACAATGAGCAGTTCTTC	CASSYSTGFLNNEQFF
once	TRBV7-8	TRBJ2-7	NA	TGTGCCAGCAGCTTAGCAAACAGGGCCGTCGACGAGCAGTACTTC	CASSLANRAVDEQYF
NA	TRBV2	TRBJ1-4	NA	TGTGCCAGCACCACTTGGGGTCCGCGGGCCACTAATGAAAAACTGTTTTTT	CASTTWGPRATNEKLFF
NA	TRBV18	TRBJ2-3	NA	TGTGCCAGCTCACCCGGTTACGGCACAGATACGCAGTATTTT	CASSPGYGTDTQYF
NA	TRBV5-1	TRBJ2-1	NA	TGCGCCAGCAGCTTGGACGGGTCTTCCTACAATGAGCAGTTCTTC	CASSLDGSSYNEQFF
NA	TRBV7-2	TRBJ1-1	NA	TGTGCCAGCAGCCTAAATGGGAACACTGAAGCTTTCTTT	CASSLNGNTEAFF
NA	TRBV6-5	TRBJ1-5	TRBD1	TGTGCCAGCAGTTACACCTGGACAGGGAGCAATCAGCCCCAGCATTTT	CASSYTWTGSNQPQHF
NA	TRBV19	TRBJ1-1	NA	TGTGCCAGTAGTAAGCGGGACATATTTAAAGCTTTCTTT	CASSKRDIFKAFF
NA	TRBV4-2	TRBJ2-3	TRBD2	TGTGCCAGCAGCTTAACTAGCGGGGTTCAAGATACGCAGTATTTT	CASSLTSGVQDTQYF
NA	TRBV4-1	TRBJ1-1	NA	TGCGCCAGCAGCCAAGATGGGGAAGGGAGTGAAGCTTTCTTT	CASSQDGEGSEAFF